This entry describes one T cell receptor beta chain. This sample stems from a study of shared clonotypes between healthy human individuals. Assay execution took place at the deep level. Sequenced by immunoSEQ multiplex PCR; TCRdb stores in-frame clones only, minus some. This table holds 2 million to 2.5 million clones, more than 90% found once. V was trimmed by 0 bases and J by 2 bases, leaving 9 bases between them. The CDR3 runs to 14 residues. Germline-derived CDR1 and CDR2 are SGHNT and YYREEE (reference sequence). The sequence derives from a man aged 18 to 30 in good health. The chain is built from TRBV5-4 and TRBJ2-7; D remains ambiguous. The sample consisted of naive CD4+ T cells sorted from blood. The subset: CD45RA+ positively selected. This CDR3 reads CASSLAMETYEQYF. The DNA of the CDR3 is TGTGCCAGCAGCTTGGCCATGGAAACCTACGAGCAGTACTTC.